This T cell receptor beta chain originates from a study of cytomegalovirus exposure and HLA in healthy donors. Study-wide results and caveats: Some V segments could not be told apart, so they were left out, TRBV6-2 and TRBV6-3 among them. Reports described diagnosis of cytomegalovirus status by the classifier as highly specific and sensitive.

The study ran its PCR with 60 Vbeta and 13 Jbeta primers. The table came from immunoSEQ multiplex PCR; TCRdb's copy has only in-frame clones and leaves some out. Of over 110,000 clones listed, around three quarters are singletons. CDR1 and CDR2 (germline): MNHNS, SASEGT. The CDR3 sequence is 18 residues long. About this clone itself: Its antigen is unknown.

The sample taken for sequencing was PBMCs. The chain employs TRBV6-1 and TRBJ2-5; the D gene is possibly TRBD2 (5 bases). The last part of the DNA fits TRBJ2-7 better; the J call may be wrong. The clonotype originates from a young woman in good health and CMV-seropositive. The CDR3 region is CASSDHWTGVLSSYEQYF. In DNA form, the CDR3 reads TGTGCCAGCAGTGATCATTGGACCGGGGTACTCAGCTCCTACGAGCAGTACTTC.